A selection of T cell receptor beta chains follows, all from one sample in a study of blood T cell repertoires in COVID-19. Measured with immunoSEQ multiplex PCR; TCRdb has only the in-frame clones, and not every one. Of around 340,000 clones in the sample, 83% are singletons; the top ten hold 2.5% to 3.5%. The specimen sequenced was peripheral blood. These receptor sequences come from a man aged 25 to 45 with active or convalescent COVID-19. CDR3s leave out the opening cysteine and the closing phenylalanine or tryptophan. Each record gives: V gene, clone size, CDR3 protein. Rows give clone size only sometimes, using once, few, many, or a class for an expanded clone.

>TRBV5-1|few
ASSLEDPTGSDGYT
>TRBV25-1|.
ASSDPLGATEQY
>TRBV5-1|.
ASSRPDRKAF
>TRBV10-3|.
ATASGSRTDRTDTQY
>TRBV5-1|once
ASSLGIRGRRGGYT
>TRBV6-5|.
ASSPSGEITEAF
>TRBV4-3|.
ASSQNSNEKLF
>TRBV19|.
ASSIESGSYGYT
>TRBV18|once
ASSPRRTGDGYT
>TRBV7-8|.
ASSFGTGNQPQH
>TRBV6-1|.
ASSERGGAYNEQF
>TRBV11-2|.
ASRTGGYEQY
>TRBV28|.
ASSPPTGSYGYT
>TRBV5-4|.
ASSLGLAGANYEQY
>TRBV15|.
ATSRDGTVGGPYGYT
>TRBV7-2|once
ASKGLASTGELF
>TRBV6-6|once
ASGGGTGSNQPQH
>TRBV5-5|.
ASSFDSGRDTQY
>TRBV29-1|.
SVEGFWTGETQY
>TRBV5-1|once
ASSLDGTGPQPQH
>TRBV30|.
AWSLKQEKLF
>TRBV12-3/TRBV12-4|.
ASSLASVYGYT
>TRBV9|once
ASSVDEVDTQY
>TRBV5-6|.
ASSPRQGRDTQY
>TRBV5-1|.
ASSRDPGQLTEAF
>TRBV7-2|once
ASSSAGLGYNEQF
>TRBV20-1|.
SVGYGDEQY